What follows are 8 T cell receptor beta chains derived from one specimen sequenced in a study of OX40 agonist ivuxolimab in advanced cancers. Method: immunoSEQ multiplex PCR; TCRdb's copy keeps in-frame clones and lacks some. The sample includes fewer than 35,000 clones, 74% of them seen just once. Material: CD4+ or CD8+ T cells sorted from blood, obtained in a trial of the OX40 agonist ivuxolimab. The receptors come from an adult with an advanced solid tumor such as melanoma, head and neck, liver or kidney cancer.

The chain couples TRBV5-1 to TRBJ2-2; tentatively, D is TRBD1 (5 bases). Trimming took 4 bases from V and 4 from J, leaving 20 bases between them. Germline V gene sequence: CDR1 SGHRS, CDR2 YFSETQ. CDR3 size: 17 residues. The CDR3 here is CASSRTPQNSGTGELFF. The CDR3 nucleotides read TGCGCCAGCAGCCGGACACCCCAGAACTCAGGCACCGGGGAGCTGTTTTTT.

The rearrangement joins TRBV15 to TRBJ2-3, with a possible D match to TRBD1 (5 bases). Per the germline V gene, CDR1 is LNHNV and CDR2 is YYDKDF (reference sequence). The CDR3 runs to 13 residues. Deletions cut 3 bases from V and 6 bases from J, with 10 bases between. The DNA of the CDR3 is TGTGCCACCAGCAGGGGGTCAGGGGATACGCAGTATTTT. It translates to CATSRGSGDTQYF. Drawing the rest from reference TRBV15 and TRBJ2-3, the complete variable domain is DAMVIQNPRYQVTQFGKPVTLSCSQTLNHNVMYWYQQKSSQAPKLLFHYYDKDFNNEADTPDNFQSRRPNTSFCFLDIRSPGLGDTAMYLCATSRGSGDTQYFGPGTRLTVL.

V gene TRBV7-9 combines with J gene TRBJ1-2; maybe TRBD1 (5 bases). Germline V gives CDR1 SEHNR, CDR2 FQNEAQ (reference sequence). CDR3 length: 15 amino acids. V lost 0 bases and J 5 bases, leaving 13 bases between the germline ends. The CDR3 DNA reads TGTGCCAGCAGCTTAGCCGGGAGGGGCGGTTATGGCTACACCTTC. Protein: CASSLAGRGGYGYTF.

The CDR3 coding sequence is TGCGCCAGCAGCTCCAGGACAGGGGGAGGAAACACCATATATTTT. It yields the protein CASSSRTGGGNTIYF. The V and J genes are TRBV5-1 and TRBJ1-3; TRBD1 matches 10 bases. V shed 3 bases and J 4 bases; nucleotides not matched to a gene: 4. The CDR3 covers 15 residues. CDR1 and CDR2 (germline): SGHRS, YFSETQ. Using reference TRBV5-1 and TRBJ1-3 for the parts outside the CDR3, the full variable domain is KAGVTQTPRYLIKTRGQQVTLSCSPISGHRSVSWYQQTPGQGLQFLFEYFSETQRNKGNFPGRFSGRQFSNSRSEMNVSTLELGDSALYLCASSSRTGGGNTIYFGEGSWLTVV.

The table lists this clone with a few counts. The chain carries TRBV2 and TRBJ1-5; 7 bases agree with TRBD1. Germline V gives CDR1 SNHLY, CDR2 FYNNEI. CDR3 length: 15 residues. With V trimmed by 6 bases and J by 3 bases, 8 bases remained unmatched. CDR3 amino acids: CASRGATGINQPQHF. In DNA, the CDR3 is TGTGCCAGCAGGGGGGCGACAGGGATCAATCAGCCCCAGCATTTT.

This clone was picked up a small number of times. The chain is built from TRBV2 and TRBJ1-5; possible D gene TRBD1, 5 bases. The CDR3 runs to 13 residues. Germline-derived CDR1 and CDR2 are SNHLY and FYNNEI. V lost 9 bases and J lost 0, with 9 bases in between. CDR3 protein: CASGTGSNQPQHF. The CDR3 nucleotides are TGTGCCAGTGGGACGGGTAGCAATCAGCCCCAGCATTTT.

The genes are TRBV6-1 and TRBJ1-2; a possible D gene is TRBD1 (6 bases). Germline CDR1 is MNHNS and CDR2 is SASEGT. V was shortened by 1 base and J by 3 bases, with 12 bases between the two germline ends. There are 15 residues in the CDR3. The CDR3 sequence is CASSEVWTADYGYTF. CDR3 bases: TGTGCCAGCAGTGAAGTGTGGACAGCCGACTATGGCTACACCTTC.

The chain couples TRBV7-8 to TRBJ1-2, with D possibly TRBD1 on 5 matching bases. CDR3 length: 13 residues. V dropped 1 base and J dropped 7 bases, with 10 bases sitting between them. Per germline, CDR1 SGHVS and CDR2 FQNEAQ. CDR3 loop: CASSLGTSGGYTF. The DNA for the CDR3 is TGTGCCAGCAGCTTAGGGACATCGGGTGGCTACACCTTC. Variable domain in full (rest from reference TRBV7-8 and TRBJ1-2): GAGVSQSPRYKVAKRGQDVALRCDPISGHVSLFWYQQALGQGPEFLTYFQNEAQLDKSGLPSDRFFAERPEGSVSTLKIQRTQQEDSAVYLCASSLGTSGGYTFGSGTRLTVV.